This is a list of T cell receptor beta chains from one sample in a study of human T cells and chemical hapten exposure. MiXCR, run by TCRdb on the reads, gives a single entry per CDR3 protein. The sample shows about 120,000 distinct CDR3 sequences, roughly 8.5% of them seen only once. Sequencing input: whole blood. All receptors come from a human donor in good health. Some clones in this sample may be carry-over from other donors' samples. Each CDR3 is given with its conserved first and last residue. Each record gives: V gene, D gene, J gene, clone size, CDR3 protein, CDR3 DNA. The D gene is left open where the match is weak. Rows may omit the clone size; those that give it use once, few, many or a size class.

TRBV29-1	TRBD2	TRBJ2-3	few	CSANRLAGDTDTQYF	TGCAGCGCCAACCGGCTAGCGGGGGACACAGATACGCAGTATTTT
TRBV15	NA	TRBJ2-4	NA	CATSRDPGTKNIQYF	TGTGCCACCAGCAGAGATCCTGGGACCAAAAACATTCAGTACTTC
TRBV7-9	NA	TRBJ2-7	many	CASSLIVGAAAEQYF	TGTGCCAGCAGCTTAATTGTGGGGGCGGCCGCCGAGCAGTACTTC
TRBV3-1	NA	TRBJ2-3	few	CASSQGREQSPTDTQYF	TGTGCCAGCAGCCAAGGAAGGGAACAGTCACCAACAGATACGCAGTATTTT
TRBV20-1	TRBD2	TRBJ2-7	NA	CSAREGGGVPYEQYF	TGCAGTGCTAGAGAAGGCGGGGGGGTCCCCTACGAGCAGTACTTC
TRBV25-1	NA	TRBJ1-5	many	CASSEHRSNQPQHF	TGTGCCAGCAGTGAACACAGGAGCAATCAGCCCCAGCATTTT
TRBV20-1	NA	TRBJ2-6	NA	CSARDYKYSGANVLTF	TGCAGTGCTAGAGATTACAAGTACTCTGGGGCCAACGTCCTGACTTTC
TRBV7-9	TRBD1	TRBJ2-7	few	CASSLTGAILDEQYF	TGTGCCAGCAGCTTAACAGGGGCGATCTTGGACGAGCAGTACTTC
TRBV15	NA	TRBJ1-1	many	CATSRDYESNTEAFF	TGTGCCACCAGCAGAGATTACGAAAGCAACACTGAAGCTTTCTTT
TRBV6-1	NA	TRBJ1-2	few	CASSEARGSNYGYTF	TGTGCCAGCAGTGAAGCGCGAGGGAGTAACTATGGCTACACCTTC
TRBV19	TRBD2	TRBJ2-2	few	CASRPPGGGGTGELFF	TGTGCCAGTAGACCACCCGGGGGGGGTGGCACCGGGGAGCTGTTTTTT
TRBV14	NA	TRBJ2-2	NA	CASRGTNTGELFF	TGTGCCAGCAGGGGCACGAACACCGGGGAGCTGTTTTTT
TRBV20-1	TRBD2	TRBJ2-1	few	CSAGGLAADEQFF	TGCAGTGCGGGGGGACTAGCGGCGGATGAGCAGTTCTTC
TRBV27	TRBD1	TRBJ1-5	NA	CASSSGQGPRQPQHF	TGTGCCAGCAGCTCGGGACAGGGCCCTCGGCAGCCCCAGCATTTT
TRBV5-1	NA	TRBJ1-5	few	CASSLGGNREPQHF	TGCGCCAGCAGCTTAGGAGGGAACAGGGAGCCCCAGCATTTT
TRBV6-5	TRBD1	TRBJ1-1	many	CASRPTGDMNTEAFF	TGTGCCAGCAGGCCGACAGGGGACATGAACACTGAAGCTTTCTTT
TRBV7-2	NA	TRBJ2-5	few	CASSGGTQYF	TGTGCCAGCAGCGGGGGGACCCAGTACTTC
TRBV29-1	NA	TRBJ2-6	many	CSAAGEAGANVLTF	TGCAGCGCAGCCGGGGAGGCCGGGGCCAACGTCCTGACTTTC
TRBV9	TRBD1	TRBJ2-2	NA	CASRTGQDRTGELFF	TGTGCCAGCAGAACGGGACAGGACCGCACCGGGGAGCTGTTTTTT
TRBV6-1	NA	TRBJ2-2	NA	CASSTGTLGDTGELFF	TGTGCCAGCAGTACCGGGACATTAGGGGACACCGGGGAGCTGTTTTTT
TRBV4-3	NA	TRBJ1-4	many	CASSPSKEEEKLFF	TGTGCCAGCAGCCCTTCAAAGGAGGAGGAAAAACTGTTTTTT
TRBV5-1	NA	TRBJ2-5	NA	CASTLEGFASRQETQYF	TGCGCCAGCACCTTGGAGGGATTTGCAAGTCGCCAAGAGACCCAGTACTTC
TRBV20-1	NA	TRBJ1-1	many	CSAPRTGMNTEAFF	TGCAGTGCCCCACGTACGGGAATGAACACTGAAGCTTTCTTT
TRBV5-6	NA	TRBJ1-5	NA	CASSLASGKQPQHF	TGTGCCAGCAGCTTGGCCTCAGGGAAACAGCCCCAGCATTTT
TRBV5-1	NA	TRBJ2-7	many	CASSPRTSSYEQYF	TGCGCCAGCAGCCCACGGACTTCCTCCTACGAGCAGTACTTC
TRBV5-1	NA	TRBJ1-1	NA	CASSLSSDRNTEAFF	TGCGCCAGCAGCTTGTCTAGTGACAGGAACACTGAAGCTTTCTTT
TRBV4-1	TRBD2	TRBJ2-7	many	CASSQVLAEGTYEQYF	TGCGCCAGCAGCCAAGTACTAGCGGAGGGCACCTACGAGCAGTACTTC
TRBV23-1	NA	TRBJ2-1	few	CASSQPEAQPFGEQFF	TGCGCCAGCAGTCAACCGGAGGCACAGCCCTTCGGGGAGCAGTTCTTC
TRBV29-1	NA	TRBJ2-6	NA	CSVPGAVGANVLTF	TGCAGCGTACCAGGCGCAGTAGGGGCCAACGTCCTGACTTTC
TRBV20-1	TRBD1	TRBJ1-5	NA	CSGATGVNQPQHF	TGCAGCGGGGCGACAGGGGTCAATCAGCCCCAGCATTTT
TRBV10-2	NA	TRBJ2-3	many	CASSELRWGTDTQYF	TGCGCCAGCAGCGAGCTTCGGTGGGGCACAGATACGCAGTATTTT
TRBV29-1	NA	TRBJ1-1	few	CSVEGRLLPSVF	TGCAGCGTTGAGGGACGTCTCCTACCATCGGTCTTT
TRBV19	NA	TRBJ2-3	few	CASSVQGSDTQYF	TGTGCCAGTAGTGTCCAGGGGTCAGATACGCAGTATTTT
TRBV4-2	TRBD1	TRBJ2-7	few	CASSQATGVSYEQYF	TGCGCCAGCAGCCAAGCGACAGGGGTTTCTTACGAGCAGTACTTC
TRBV4-2	NA	TRBJ2-1	few	CASSRRSSESSYNEQFF	TGTGCCAGCAGCCGCCGTTCGAGCGAAAGCTCCTACAATGAGCAGTTCTTC
TRBV25-1	TRBD2	TRBJ2-3	few	CASSLLAGALTDTQYF	TGTGCCAGCAGTTTACTAGCGGGGGCCCTCACAGATACGCAGTATTTT
TRBV29-1	TRBD2	TRBJ2-2	few	CSVRLAGGHGNTGELFF	TGCAGCGTTCGACTAGCGGGGGGGCACGGAAACACCGGGGAGCTGTTTTTT
TRBV20-1	NA	TRBJ2-1	many	CSAGPTVVYNEQFF	TGCAGTGCTGGACCTACAGTGGTCTACAATGAGCAGTTCTTC
TRBV4-3	NA	TRBJ1-2	few	CASSQDLGGGGYTF	TGCGCCAGCAGCCAAGATTTGGGCGGGGGCGGCTACACCTTC
TRBV27	NA	TRBJ1-2	many	CASSLSRGNYGYTF	TGTGCCAGCAGTTTAAGTCGGGGTAACTATGGCTACACCTTC
TRBV30	TRBD1	TRBJ2-4	few	CAWSVETGGFGFIQYF	TGTGCCTGGAGTGTGGAGACAGGGGGCTTTGGGTTCATTCAGTACTTC
TRBV4-3	NA	TRBJ2-3	few	CASSQDHLADTQYF	TGCGCCAGCAGCCAAGACCATCTAGCGGATACGCAGTATTTT
TRBV18	TRBD2	TRBJ2-1	NA	CATSGTSGGLEQFF	TGTGCCACCTCGGGGACTAGCGGGGGCTTGGAGCAGTTCTTC
TRBV6-5	NA	TRBJ2-5	few	CASSYSGGGGETQYF	TGTGCCAGCAGTTACTCCGGAGGGGGCGGCGAGACCCAGTACTTC
TRBV5-1	NA	TRBJ1-2	many	CASSLDPGAGYTF	TGCGCCAGCAGCTTGGACCCCGGGGCTGGCTACACCTTC
TRBV18	NA	TRBJ1-4	NA	CASSPWEANEKLFF	TGTGCCAGCTCACCATGGGAAGCTAATGAAAAACTGTTTTTT
TRBV12-3/TRBV12-4	TRBD1	TRBJ2-1	few	CASTRTGGTLDNEQFF	TGTGCCAGCACCCGGACAGGGGGCACCTTAGACAATGAGCAGTTCTTC
TRBV7-9	NA	TRBJ2-7	many	CASSLDFYEQYF	TGTGCCAGCAGCTTAGACTTCTACGAGCAGTACTTC
TRBV6-5	NA	TRBJ1-2	NA	CASSYAGRRMNPYGYTF	TGTGCCAGCAGTTACGCAGGGCGACGTATGAATCCCTATGGCTACACCTTC
TRBV18	NA	TRBJ1-2	many	CASSPESGRKTNYGYTF	TGTGCCAGCTCACCAGAGAGTGGACGGAAGACTAACTATGGCTACACCTTC
TRBV27	NA	TRBJ1-1	few	CASSSGPHTEAFF	TGTGCCAGCAGTTCCGGGCCTCACACTGAAGCTTTCTTT
TRBV5-5	NA	TRBJ2-3	NA	CASGLLRDTRTDTQYF	TGTGCCAGCGGTTTACTACGGGACACGAGGACAGATACGCAGTATTTT
TRBV29-1	TRBD1	TRBJ2-1	many	CSVERGPADEQFF	TGCAGCGTTGAAAGGGGGCCCGCGGATGAGCAGTTCTTC
TRBV12-3/TRBV12-4	TRBD1	TRBJ1-5	many	CASSLAGTGLQPQHF	TGTGCCAGCAGTTTAGCCGGGACAGGGCTTCAGCCCCAGCATTTT
TRBV11-3	TRBD1	TRBJ2-3	few	CASSLGRGPSDTQYF	TGTGCCAGCAGCTTAGGAAGGGGGCCATCAGATACGCAGTATTTT